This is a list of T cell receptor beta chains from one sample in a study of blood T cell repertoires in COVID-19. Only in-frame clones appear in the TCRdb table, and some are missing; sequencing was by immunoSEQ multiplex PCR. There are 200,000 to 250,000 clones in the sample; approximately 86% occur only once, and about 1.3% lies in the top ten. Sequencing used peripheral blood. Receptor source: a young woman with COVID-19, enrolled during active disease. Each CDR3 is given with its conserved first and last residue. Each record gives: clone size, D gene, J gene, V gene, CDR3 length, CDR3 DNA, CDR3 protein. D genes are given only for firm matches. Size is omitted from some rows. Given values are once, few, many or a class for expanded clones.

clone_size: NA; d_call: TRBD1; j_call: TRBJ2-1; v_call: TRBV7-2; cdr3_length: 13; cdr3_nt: TGTGCCAGCAGCATTGGGACAGTGCATGAGCAGTTCTTC; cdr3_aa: CASSIGTVHEQFF
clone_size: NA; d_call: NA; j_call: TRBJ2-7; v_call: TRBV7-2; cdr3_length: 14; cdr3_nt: TGTGCCAGCAGCTCAAGGGCAGGGGTCTACGAGCAGTACTTC; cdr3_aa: CASSSRAGVYEQYF
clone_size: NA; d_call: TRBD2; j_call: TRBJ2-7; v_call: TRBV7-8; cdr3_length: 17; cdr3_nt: TGTGCCAGCAGCTCCCCGCGGACGGGGGGAAGCAACTACGAGCAGTACTTC; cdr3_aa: CASSSPRTGGSNYEQYF
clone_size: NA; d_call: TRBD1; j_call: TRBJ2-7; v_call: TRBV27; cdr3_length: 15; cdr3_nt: TGTGCCAGCAGTTTTGCGACAGGGAAGTCCTACGAGCAGTACTTC; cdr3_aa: CASSFATGKSYEQYF
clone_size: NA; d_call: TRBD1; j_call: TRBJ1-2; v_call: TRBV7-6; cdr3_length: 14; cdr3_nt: TGTGCCAGCAGCCCAATAACAGGGGAGTATGGCTACACCTTC; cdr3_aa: CASSPITGEYGYTF
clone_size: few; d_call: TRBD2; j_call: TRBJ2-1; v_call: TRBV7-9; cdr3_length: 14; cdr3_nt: TGTGCCAGCAGGACGGGGGGTAGAGATGATGAGCAGTTCTTC; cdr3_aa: CASRTGGRDDEQFF
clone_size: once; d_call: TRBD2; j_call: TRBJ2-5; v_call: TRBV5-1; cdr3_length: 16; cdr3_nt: TGCGCCAGCAGCTCTGGACTAGCGGGTCCCCAAGAGACCCAGTACTTC; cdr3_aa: CASSSGLAGPQETQYF
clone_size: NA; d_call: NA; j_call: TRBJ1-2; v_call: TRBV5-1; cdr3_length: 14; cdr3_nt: TGCGCCAGCAGCTTGGTCGCGGCAGGGGATGGCTACACCTTC; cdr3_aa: CASSLVAAGDGYTF
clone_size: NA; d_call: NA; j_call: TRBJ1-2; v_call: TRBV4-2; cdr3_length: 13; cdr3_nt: TGTGCCAGCAGCCTCTCAGGGTCCTATGGCTACACCTTC; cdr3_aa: CASSLSGSYGYTF
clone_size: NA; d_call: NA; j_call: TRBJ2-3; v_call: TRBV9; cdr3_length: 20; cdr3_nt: TGTGCCAGCAGCGTAAAAATATCCGGCGGGACCCCAGGGAAGGCAGATACGCAGTATTTT; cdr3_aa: CASSVKISGGTPGKADTQYF
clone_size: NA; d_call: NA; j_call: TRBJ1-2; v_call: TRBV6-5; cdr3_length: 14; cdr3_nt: TGTGCCAGCAGGGGGGCAACAGCAGCCTATGGCTACACCTTC; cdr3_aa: CASRGATAAYGYTF
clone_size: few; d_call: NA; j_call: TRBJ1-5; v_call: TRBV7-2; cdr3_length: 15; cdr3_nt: TGTGCCAGCAGCTTAGGAGGTGGAAGCAATCAGCCCCAGCATTTT; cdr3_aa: CASSLGGGSNQPQHF
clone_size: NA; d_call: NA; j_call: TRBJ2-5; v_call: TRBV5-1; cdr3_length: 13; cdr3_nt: TGCGCCAGCAGGCCGACAGACCGAGAGACCCAGTACTTC; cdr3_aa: CASRPTDRETQYF
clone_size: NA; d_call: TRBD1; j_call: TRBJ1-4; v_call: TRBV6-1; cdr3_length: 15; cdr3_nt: TGTGCCAGCAGTGATACCGGGACAGGGGGCGGAAAACTGTTTTTT; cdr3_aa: CASSDTGTGGGKLFF
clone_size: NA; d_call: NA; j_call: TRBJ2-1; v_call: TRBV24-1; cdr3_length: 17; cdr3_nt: TGTGCCACCAGTGACCCCTCTACAGGCAGCTCCTACAATGAGCAGTTCTTC; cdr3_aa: CATSDPSTGSSYNEQFF
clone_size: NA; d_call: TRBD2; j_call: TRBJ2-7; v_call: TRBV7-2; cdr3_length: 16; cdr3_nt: TGTGCCAGCAGCTCAGGACTAGCGGGGGGGATCTACGAGCAGTACTTC; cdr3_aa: CASSSGLAGGIYEQYF
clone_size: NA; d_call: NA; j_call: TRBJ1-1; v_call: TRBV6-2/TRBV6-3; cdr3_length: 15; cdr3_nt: TGTGCCAGCAGTTACTCAGGCAGGGGAGGGACTGAAGCTTTCTTT; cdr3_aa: CASSYSGRGGTEAFF
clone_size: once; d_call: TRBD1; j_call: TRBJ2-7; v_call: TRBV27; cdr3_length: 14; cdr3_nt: TGTGCCAGCAGTTTCATGGCAGGGGGCGACGAGCAGTACTTC; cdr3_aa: CASSFMAGGDEQYF
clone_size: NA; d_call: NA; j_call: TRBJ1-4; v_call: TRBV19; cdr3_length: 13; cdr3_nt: TGTGCCAGTAGTGTTCAGGGAAATGAAAAACTGTTTTTT; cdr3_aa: CASSVQGNEKLFF
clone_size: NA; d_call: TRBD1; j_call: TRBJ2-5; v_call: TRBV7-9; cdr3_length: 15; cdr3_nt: TGTGCCAGCAGCTTTATGACAGGGGGCGAGGAGACCCAGTACTTC; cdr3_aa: CASSFMTGGEETQYF
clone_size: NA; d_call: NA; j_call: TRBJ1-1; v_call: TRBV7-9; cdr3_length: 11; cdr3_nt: TGTGCCAGCAGCTTAGCTAGTCGGGCTTTCTTT; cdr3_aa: CASSLASRAFF
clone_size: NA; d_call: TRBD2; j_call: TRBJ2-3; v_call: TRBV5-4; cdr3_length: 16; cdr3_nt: TGTGCCAGCAGCGCGATGCGGGGGGGCCAAGAAGATACGCAGTATTTT; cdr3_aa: CASSAMRGGQEDTQYF
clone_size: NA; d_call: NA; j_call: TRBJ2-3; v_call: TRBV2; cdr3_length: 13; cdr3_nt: TGTGCCAGCAAAGCGGGTAGCACAGATACGCAGTATTTT; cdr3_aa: CASKAGSTDTQYF
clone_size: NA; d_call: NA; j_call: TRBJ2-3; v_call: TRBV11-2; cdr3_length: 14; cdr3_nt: TGTGCCAGCAGCTTAGATCTTAGCACAGATACGCAGTATTTT; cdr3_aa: CASSLDLSTDTQYF
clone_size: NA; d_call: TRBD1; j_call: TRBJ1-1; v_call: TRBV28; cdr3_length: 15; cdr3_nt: TGTGCCAGCAGGACGCCCGGGACAGGGAACACTGAAGCTTTCTTT; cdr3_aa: CASRTPGTGNTEAFF
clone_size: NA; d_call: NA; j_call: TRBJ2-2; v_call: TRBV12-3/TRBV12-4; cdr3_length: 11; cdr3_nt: TGTGCCAGCAGTTCAATCGGGGAGCTGTTTTTT; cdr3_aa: CASSSIGELFF
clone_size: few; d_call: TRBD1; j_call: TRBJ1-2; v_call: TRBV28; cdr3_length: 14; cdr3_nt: TGTGCCAGCAGTTTTCCCCCGACAGGGTACGGCTACACCTTC; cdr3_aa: CASSFPPTGYGYTF
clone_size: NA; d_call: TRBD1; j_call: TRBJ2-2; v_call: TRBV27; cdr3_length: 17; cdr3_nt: TGTGCCAGCAGTCCGGAACCGGGACAGGGATTCGCCGGGGAGCTGTTTTTT; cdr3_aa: CASSPEPGQGFAGELFF
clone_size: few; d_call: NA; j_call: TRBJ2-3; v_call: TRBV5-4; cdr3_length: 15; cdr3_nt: TGTGCCAGCAGCTTGGTAGGAGGGCCGGCAGATACGCAGTATTTT; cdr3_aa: CASSLVGGPADTQYF
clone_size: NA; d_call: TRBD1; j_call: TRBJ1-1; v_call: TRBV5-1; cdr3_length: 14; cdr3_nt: TGCGCCAGCAGCTCGGGGACAGGGGTCACTGAAGCTTTCTTT; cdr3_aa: CASSSGTGVTEAFF
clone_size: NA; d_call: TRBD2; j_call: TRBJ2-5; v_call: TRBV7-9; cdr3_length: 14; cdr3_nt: TGTGCCAGCAGCTTTGGCGGGAGACAAGAGACCCAGTACTTC; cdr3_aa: CASSFGGRQETQYF
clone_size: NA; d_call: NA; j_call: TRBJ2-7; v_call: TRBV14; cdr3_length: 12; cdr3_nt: TGTGCCAGCAGTGCTTCAGGGGATCAGCAGTACTTC; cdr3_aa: CASSASGDQQYF
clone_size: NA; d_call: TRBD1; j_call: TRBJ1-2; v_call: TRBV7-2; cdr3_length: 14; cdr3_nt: TGTGCCAGCAGCTTAGTACAGGGGGCAAATGGCTACACCTTC; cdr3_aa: CASSLVQGANGYTF
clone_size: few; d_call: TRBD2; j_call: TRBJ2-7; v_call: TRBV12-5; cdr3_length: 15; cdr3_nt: TGTGCTAGTGGTTTGGGGGGACTAGCGGGATCCGAGCAGTACTTC; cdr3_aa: CASGLGGLAGSEQYF
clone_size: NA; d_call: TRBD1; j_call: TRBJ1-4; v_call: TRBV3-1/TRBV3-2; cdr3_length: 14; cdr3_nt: TGTGCCAGCAGCCTCGGGACAGTTAATGAAAAACTGTTTTTT; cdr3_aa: CASSLGTVNEKLFF
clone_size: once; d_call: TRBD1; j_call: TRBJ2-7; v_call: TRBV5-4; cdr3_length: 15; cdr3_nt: TGTGCCAGCAGCTTGGTAGGGACAGGGTCCTACGAGCAGTACTTC; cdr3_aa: CASSLVGTGSYEQYF
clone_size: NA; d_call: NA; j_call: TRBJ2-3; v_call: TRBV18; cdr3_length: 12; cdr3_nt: TGTGCCAGCTCCCCGACAGCAGATACGCAGTATTTT; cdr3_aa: CASSPTADTQYF
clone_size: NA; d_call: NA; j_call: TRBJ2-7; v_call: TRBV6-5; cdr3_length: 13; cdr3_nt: TGTGCCAGCGGTATGGAGGCGGGCTACGAGCAGTACTTC; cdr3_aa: CASGMEAGYEQYF
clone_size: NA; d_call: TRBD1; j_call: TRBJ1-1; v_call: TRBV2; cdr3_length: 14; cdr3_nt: TGTGCCAGCAGCTCAGAGGGGGCCGGCACTGAAGCTTTCTTT; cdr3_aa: CASSSEGAGTEAFF
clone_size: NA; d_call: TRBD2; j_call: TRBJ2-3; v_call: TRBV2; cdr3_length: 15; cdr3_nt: TGTGCCAGCAGAGCGCTAGCGGGAGTACTTGGTACGCAGTATTTT; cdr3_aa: CASRALAGVLGTQYF
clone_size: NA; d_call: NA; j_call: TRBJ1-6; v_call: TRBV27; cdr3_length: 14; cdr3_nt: TGTGCCAGCAGTTTATTTGGCAGGGCTTCACCCCTCCACTTT; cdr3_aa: CASSLFGRASPLHF
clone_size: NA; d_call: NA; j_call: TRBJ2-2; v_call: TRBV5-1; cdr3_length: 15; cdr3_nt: TGCGCCAGCAGCTTGGACAGGGCGAACACCGGGGAGCTGTTTTTT; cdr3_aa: CASSLDRANTGELFF
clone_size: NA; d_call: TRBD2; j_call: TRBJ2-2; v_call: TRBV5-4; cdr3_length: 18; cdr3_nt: TGTGCCAGCAGCTTGGCCCCTGGCGGGAGAGGTCAAACCGGGGAGCTGTTTTTT; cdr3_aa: CASSLAPGGRGQTGELFF
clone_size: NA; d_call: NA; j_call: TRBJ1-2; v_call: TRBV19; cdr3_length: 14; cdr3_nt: TGTGCCAGTAGTATAATCCTCGGGGACTATGGCTACACCTTC; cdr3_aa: CASSIILGDYGYTF